These 3 T cell receptor beta chains were sequenced from one sample in a study of control samples from healthy donors and cancer patients. Repertoires were generated with immunoSEQ multiplex PCR, while TCRdb's copy carries only in-frame clones and drops some. The sample consists of almost 95,000 clones, over 75% of them appearing once. Specimen: blood. Receptors were obtained from a woman aged 18-29 years in good health.

The gene calls are TRBV5-4 and TRBJ1-2; D may be TRBD1 (6 bases). Germline-derived CDR1 and CDR2 are SGHNT and YYREEE (reference sequence). The CDR3 is made up of 15 amino acids. The V end was cut by 4 bases, the J end by 4 bases, with 17 bases between. The CDR3 protein is CASSPDRNPSYGYTF. In nucleotides, the CDR3 is TGTGCCAGCAGCCCGGACAGAAATCCCAGCTATGGCTACACCTTC.

This chain connects TRBV19 to TRBJ2-6; D tentatively reads TRBD1 or TRBD2 (5 bases each). Trimming removed 5 bases at V and 4 bases at J, with 15 bases between. The germline CDR1 and CDR2 sequences are LNHDA and SQIVND (reference sequence). This CDR3 region has 16 residues. The CDR3 region is CASSPRGAAGANVLTF. The DNA for the CDR3 is TGTGCCAGTAGTCCCCGAGGGGCCGCCGGGGCCAACGTCCTGACTTTC.

The genes are TRBV6-5 and TRBJ1-1; no firm D call. The germline V gene encodes CDR1 MNHEY and CDR2 SVGAGI. This CDR3 has 14 residues. Trimming removed 2 bases from V and 0 bases from J, with 7 bases in between. CDR3 coding DNA: TGTGCCAGCAGTTACGGCAGTATGAACACTGAAGCTTTCTTT. Its translation: CASSYGSMNTEAFF.